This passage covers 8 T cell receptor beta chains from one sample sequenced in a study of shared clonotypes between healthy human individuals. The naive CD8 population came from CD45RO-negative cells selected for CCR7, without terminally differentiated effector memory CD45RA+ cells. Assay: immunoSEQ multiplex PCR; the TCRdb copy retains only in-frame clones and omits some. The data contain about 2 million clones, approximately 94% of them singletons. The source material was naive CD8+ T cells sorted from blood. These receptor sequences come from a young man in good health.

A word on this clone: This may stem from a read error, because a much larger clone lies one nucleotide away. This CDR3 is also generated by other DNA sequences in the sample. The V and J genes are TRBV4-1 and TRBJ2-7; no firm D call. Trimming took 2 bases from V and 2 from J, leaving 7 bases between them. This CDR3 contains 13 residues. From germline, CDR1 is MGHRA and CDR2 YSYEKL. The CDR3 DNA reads TGCGCCAGCAGCCAAACGGCTACCTACGAGCAGTACTTC. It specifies CASSQTATYEQYF.

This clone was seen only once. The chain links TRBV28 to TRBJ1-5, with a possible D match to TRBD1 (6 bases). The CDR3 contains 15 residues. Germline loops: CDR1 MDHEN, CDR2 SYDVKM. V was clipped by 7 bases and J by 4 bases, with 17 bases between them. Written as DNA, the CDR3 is TGTGCCAGCATCACCAGAGGGGGGGGGAATCAGCCCCAGCATTTT. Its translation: CASITRGGGNQPQHF. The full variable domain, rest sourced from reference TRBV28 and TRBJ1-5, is DVKVTQSSRYLVKRTGEKVFLECVQDMDHENMFWYRQDPGLGLRLIYFSYDVKMKEKGDIPEGYSVSREKKERFSLILESASTNQTSMYLCASITRGGGNQPQHFGDGTRLSIL.

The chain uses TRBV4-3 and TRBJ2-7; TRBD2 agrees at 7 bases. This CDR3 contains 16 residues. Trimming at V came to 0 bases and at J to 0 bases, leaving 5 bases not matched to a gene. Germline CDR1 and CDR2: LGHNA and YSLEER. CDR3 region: CASSQDRGGSSYEQYF. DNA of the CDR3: TGCGCCAGCAGCCAAGATCGGGGCGGGAGCTCCTACGAGCAGTACTTC.

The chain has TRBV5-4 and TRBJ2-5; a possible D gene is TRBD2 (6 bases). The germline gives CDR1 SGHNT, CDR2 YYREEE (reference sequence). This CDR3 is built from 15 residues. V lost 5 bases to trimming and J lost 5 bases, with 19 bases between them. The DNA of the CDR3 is TGTGCCAGCAGTTACCTTGGAGGGCCGCGGGAGACCCAGTACTTC. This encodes CASSYLGGPRETQYF.

CDR3 sequence reads: CASSQGHLTYEQYF. In nucleotides, the CDR3 is TGTGCCAGCAGTCAGGGACACCTGACCTACGAGCAGTACTTC. The chain combines TRBV27 with TRBJ2-7; D might be TRBD1 (6 bases). CDR3 size: 14 residues. V lost 5 bases and J 2 bases, leaving 13 bases between the germline ends. In germline, CDR1 is MNHEY, CDR2 SMNVEV (reference sequence).

The DNA of the CDR3 is TGCGCCAGCAGCCAAGAACAGTTCTACGAGCAGTACTTC. The encoded protein is CASSQEQFYEQYF. This sequence joins TRBV4-1 and TRBJ2-7; D call uncertain. Trimming took off 0 bases at V and 3 bases at J, with 6 bases between the two ends. Germline loops: CDR1 MGHRA, CDR2 YSYEKL. CDR3 length: 13 amino acids.

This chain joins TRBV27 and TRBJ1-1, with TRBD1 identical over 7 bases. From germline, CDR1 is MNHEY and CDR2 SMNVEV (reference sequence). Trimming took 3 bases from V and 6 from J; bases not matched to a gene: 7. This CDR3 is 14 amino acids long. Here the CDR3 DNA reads TGTGCCAGCAGTTTGGACAGGCCGGGTGCTGAAGCTTTCTTT. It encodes CASSLDRPGAEAFF.

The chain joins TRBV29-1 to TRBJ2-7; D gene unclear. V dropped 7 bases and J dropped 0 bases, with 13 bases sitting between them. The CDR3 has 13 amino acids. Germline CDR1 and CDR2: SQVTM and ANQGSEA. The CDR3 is CSAGPLSSYEQYF. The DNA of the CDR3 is TGCAGCGCTGGACCCCTGAGCTCCTACGAGCAGTACTTC.